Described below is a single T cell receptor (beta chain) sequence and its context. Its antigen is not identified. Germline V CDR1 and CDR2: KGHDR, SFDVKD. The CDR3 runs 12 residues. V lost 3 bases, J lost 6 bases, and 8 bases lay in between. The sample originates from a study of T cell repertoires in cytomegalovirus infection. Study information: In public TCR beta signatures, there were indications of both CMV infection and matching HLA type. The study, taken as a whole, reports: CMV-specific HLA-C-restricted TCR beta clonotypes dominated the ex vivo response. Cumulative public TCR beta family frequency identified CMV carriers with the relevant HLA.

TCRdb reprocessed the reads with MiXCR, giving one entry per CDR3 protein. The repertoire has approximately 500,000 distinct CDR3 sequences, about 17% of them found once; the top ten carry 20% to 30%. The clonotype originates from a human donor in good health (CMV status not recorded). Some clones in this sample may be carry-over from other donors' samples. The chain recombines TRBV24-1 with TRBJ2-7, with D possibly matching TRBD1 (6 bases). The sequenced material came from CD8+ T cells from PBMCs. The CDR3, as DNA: TGTGCCACCAGTGATCCGACAGGCGAGCAGTACTTC. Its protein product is CATSDPTGEQYF.